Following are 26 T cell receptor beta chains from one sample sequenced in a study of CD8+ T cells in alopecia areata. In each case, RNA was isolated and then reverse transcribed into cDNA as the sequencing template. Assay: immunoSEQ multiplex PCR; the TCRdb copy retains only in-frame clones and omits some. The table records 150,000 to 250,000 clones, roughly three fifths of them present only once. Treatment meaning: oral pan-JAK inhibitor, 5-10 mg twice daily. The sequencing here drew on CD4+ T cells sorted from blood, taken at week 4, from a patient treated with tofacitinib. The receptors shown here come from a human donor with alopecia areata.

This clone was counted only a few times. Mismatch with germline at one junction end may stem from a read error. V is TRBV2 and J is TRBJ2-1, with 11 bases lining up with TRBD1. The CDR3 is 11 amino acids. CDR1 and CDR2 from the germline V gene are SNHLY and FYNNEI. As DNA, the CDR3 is TGTGCCAGCAGCCTCCGGGACAGGGGGGTCTTC. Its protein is CASSLRDRGVF.

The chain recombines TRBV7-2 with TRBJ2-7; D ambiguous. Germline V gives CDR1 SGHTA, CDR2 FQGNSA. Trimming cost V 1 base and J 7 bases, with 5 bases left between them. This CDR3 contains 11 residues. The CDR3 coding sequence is TGTGCCAGCAGCTTAGTGGGAGAGCAGTACTTC. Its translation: CASSLVGEQYF.

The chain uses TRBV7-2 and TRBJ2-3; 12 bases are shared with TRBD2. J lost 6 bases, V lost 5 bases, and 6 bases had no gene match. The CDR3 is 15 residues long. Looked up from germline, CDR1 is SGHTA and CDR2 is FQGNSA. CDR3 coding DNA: TGTGCCAGCAGCCCTAGCGGGGGGGCTTGGGATACGCAGTATTTT. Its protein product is CASSPSGGAWDTQYF.

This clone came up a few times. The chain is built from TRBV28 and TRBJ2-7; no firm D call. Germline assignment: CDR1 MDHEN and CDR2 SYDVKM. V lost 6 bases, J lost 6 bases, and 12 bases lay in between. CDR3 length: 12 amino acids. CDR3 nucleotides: TGTGCCAGCAGCCGAATGAGGAGCGAGCAGTACTTC. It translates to CASSRMRSEQYF.

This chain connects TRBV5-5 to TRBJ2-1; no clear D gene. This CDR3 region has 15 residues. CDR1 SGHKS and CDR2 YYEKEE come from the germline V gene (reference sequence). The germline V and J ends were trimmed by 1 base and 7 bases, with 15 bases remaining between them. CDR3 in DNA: TGTGCCAGCAGCTTGTTAGTGGCCCTAAATAATGAGCAGTTCTTC. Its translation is CASSLLVALNNEQFF.

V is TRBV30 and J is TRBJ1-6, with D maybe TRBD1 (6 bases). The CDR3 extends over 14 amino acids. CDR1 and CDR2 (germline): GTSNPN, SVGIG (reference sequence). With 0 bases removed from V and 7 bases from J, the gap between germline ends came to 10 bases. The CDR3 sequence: CAWSVPGVNSPLHF. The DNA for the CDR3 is TGTGCCTGGAGTGTACCAGGGGTAAATTCACCCCTCCACTTT.

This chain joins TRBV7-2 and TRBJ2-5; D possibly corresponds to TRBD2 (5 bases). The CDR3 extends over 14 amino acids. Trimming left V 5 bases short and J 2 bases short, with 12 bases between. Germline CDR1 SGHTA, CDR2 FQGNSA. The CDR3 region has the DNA TGTGCCAGCAGCGCGGGCCCATGGCAAGAGACCCAGTACTTC. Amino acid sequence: CASSAGPWQETQYF.

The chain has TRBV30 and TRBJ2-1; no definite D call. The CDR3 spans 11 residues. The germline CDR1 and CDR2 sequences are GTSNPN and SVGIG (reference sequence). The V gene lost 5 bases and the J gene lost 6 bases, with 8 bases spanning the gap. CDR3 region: CAWGQFNEQFF. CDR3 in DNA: TGTGCCTGGGGTCAGTTCAATGAGCAGTTCTTC.

Here the CDR3 reads CASTSTWGAYEKLFF. The DNA of the CDR3 is TGTGCCAGCACCTCCACCTGGGGGGCGTATGAAAAACTGTTTTTT. The chain combines TRBV25-1 with TRBJ1-4, with D maybe TRBD1 (6 bases). The length of the CDR3 is 15 residues. Between the trimmed V and J ends, which lost 7 bases and 6 bases, there was a span of 18 bases. Germline values: CDR1 MGHDK, CDR2 SYGVNS.

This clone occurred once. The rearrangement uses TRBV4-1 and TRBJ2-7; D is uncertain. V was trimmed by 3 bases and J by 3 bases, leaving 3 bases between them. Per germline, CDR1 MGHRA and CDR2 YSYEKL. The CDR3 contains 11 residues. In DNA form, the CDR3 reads TGCGCCAGCAGCCATAACTACGAGCAGTACTTC. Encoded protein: CASSHNYEQYF.

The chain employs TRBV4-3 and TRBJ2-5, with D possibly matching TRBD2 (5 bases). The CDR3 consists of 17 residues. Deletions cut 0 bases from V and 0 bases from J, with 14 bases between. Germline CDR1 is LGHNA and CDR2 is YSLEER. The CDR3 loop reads CASSQDGPGSHQETQYF. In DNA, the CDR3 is TGCGCCAGCAGCCAAGATGGTCCGGGGTCCCACCAAGAGACCCAGTACTTC.

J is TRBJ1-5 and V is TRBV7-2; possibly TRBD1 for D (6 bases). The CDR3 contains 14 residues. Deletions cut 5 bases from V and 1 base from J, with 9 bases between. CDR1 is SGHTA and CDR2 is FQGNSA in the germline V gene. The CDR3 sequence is CASSLGQSNQPQHF. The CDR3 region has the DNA TGTGCCAGCAGCCTTGGACAGAGCAATCAGCCCCAGCATTTT.

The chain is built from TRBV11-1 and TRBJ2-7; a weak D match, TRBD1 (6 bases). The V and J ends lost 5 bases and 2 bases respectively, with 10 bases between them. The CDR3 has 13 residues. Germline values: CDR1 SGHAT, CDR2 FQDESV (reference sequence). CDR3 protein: CASSLTGPYEQYF. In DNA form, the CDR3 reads TGTGCCAGCAGCCTTACAGGGCCCTACGAGCAGTACTTC.

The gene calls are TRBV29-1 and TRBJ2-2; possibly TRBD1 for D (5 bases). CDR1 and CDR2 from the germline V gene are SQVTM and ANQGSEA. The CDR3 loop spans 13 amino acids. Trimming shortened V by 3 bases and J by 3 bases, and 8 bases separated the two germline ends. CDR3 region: CSVDTTDTGELFF. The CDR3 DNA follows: TGCAGCGTTGATACGACAGACACCGGGGAGCTGTTTTTT.

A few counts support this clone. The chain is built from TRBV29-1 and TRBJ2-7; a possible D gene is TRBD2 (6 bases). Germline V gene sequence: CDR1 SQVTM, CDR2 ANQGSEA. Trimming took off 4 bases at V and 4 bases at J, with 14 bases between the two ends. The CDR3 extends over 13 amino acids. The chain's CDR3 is CSVVWQGGYEQYF. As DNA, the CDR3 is TGCAGCGTTGTGTGGCAGGGAGGTTACGAGCAGTACTTC.

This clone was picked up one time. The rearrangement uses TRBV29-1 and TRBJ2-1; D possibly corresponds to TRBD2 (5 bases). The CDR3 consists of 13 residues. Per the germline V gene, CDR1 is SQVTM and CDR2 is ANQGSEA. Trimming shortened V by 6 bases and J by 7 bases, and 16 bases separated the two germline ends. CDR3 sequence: CSVEEFGRNEQFF. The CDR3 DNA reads TGCAGCGTGGAGGAGTTTGGTAGGAATGAGCAGTTCTTC.

CDR3 bases: TGTGCCAGCAGTGCCGGCTGGACTAGCTTGTTAGAACTAGCCAAAAACATTCAGTACTTC. It specifies CASSAGWTSLLELAKNIQYF. The V call is TRBV2, the J call TRBJ2-4; the match to TRBD2 covers 8 bases. The J segment lost 0 bases and the V segment lost 4 bases, leaving 17 bases of the junction unmatched. The CDR3 consists of 20 residues. CDR1 is SNHLY and CDR2 is FYNNEI in the germline V gene.

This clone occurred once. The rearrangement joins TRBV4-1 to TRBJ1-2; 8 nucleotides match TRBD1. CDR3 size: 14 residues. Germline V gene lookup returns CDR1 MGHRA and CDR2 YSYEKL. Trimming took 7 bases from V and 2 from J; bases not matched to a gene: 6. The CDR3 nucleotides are TGCGCCAGCACACCGGACAGGGACAACTATGGCTACACCTTC. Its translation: CASTPDRDNYGYTF.

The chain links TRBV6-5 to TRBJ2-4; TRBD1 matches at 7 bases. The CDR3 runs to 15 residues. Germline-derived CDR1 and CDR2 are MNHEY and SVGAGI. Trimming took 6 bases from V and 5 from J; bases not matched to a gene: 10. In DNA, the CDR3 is TGTGCCAGCAGCTTCGCTACAGGGGAAGAAAACATTCAGTACTTC. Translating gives CASSFATGEENIQYF.

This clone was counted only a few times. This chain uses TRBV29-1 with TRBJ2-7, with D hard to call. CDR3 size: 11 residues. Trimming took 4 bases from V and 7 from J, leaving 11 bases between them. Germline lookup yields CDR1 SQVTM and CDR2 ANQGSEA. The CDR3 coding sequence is TGCAGCGTTGTGGTATTTGGGGAGCAGTACTTC. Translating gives CSVVVFGEQYF.

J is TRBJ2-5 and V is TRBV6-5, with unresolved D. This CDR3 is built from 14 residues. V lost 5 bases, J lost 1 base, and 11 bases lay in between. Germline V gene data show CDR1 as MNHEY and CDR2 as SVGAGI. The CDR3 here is CASSPRPPQETQYF. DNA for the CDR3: TGTGCCAGCAGTCCCCGCCCGCCCCAAGAGACCCAGTACTTC.

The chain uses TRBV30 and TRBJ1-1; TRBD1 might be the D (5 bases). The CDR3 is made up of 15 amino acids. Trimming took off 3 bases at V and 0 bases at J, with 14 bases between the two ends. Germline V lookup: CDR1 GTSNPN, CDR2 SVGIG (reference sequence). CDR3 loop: CAWREWLGVNTEAFF. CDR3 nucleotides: TGTGCCTGGAGGGAGTGGTTGGGGGTGAACACTGAAGCTTTCTTT.

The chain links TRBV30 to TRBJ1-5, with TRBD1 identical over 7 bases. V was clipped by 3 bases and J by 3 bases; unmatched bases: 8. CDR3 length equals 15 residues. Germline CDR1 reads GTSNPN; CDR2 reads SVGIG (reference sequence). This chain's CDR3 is CAWSENRGPNQPQHF. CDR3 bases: TGTGCCTGGAGCGAGAACAGGGGCCCCAATCAGCCCCAGCATTTT.

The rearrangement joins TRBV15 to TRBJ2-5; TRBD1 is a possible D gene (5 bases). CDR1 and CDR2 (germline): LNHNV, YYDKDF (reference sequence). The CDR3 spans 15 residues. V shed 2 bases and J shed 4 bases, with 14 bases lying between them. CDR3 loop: CATSRNTGRGETQYF. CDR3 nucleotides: TGTGCCACCAGCAGAAATACAGGACGTGGAGAGACCCAGTACTTC.

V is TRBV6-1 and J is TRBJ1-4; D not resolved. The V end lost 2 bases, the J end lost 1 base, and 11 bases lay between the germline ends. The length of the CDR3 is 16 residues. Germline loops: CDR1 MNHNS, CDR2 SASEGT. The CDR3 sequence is CASSEWVPRTNEKLFF. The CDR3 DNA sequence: TGTGCCAGCAGTGAATGGGTCCCGAGAACTAATGAAAAACTGTTTTTT.

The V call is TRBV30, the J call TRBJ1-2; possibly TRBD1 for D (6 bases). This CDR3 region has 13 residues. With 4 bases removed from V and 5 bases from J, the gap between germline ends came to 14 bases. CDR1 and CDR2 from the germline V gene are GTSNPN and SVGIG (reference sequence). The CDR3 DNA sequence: TGTGCCTGGATCTCCGGACAGTCATATGGCTACACCTTC. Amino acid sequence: CAWISGQSYGYTF.